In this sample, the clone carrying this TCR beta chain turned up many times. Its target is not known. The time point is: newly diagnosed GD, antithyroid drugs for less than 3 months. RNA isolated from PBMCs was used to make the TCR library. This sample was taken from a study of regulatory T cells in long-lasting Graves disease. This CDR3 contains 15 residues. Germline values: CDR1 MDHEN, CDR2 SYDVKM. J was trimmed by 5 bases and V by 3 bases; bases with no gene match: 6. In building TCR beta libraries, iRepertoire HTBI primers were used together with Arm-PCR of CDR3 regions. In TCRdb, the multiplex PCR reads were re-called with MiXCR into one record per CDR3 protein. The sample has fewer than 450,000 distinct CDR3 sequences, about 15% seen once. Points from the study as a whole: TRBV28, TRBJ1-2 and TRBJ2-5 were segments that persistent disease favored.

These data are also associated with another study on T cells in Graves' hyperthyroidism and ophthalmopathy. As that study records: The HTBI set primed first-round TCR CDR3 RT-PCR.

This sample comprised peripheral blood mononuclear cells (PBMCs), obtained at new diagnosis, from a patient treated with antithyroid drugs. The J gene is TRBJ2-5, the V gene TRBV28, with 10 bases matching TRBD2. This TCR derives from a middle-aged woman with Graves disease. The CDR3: CASSLWLAGVETQYF. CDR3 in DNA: TGTGCCAGCAGTTTGTGGCTAGCGGGAGTGGAGACCCAGTACTTC.